Shown below are 8 T cell receptor beta chains from a single sample sequenced in a study of shared clonotypes between healthy human individuals. Here immunoSEQ multiplex PCR was the method, and the copy in TCRdb shows in-frame clones only, minus some. Here the sample spans millions of clones, about 94% being singletons. The naive CD8 subset, CD45RO-negative cells positively selected for CCR7, excluded terminally differentiated effector memory CD45RA+ cells. Sequences were obtained from naive CD8+ T cells sorted from blood. The receptor set was obtained from a man between 18 and 35 years old in good health.

V usage is TRBV7-2 and J usage is TRBJ2-1, with 10 bases lining up with TRBD2. This CDR3 spans 17 amino acids. CDR1 is SGHTA, CDR2 FQGNSA, per germline. V was pared by 1 base and J by 2 bases, with 5 bases of the junction left unmatched. The CDR3 sequence is CASSLDLAGVTYNEQFF. CDR3 coding DNA: TGTGCCAGCAGCTTAGATCTAGCGGGGGTTACCTACAATGAGCAGTTCTTC.

This chain joins TRBV30 and TRBJ1-5; unclear D gene. Deletions cut 0 bases from V and 7 bases from J, with 7 bases between. The CDR3 is made up of 12 amino acids. From germline, CDR1 is GTSNPN and CDR2 SVGIG (reference sequence). CDR3 DNA: TGTGCCTGGAGTGTAAATCAACAGCCCCAGCATTTT. Translated, it gives CAWSVNQQPQHF.

The J gene is TRBJ2-3, the V gene TRBV7-9; TRBD2 might be the D (6 bases). Germline V gene data show CDR1 as SEHNR and CDR2 as FQNEAQ (reference sequence). Deletions cut 5 bases from V and 0 bases from J, with 15 bases between. The CDR3 loop spans 16 amino acids. For the CDR3, the DNA is TGTGCCAGCAGCCCGCAGGAGGGGTTGAGCACAGATACGCAGTATTTT. It translates to CASSPQEGLSTDTQYF.

The rearrangement joins TRBV19 to TRBJ1-1; D uncertain. Trimming removed 5 bases at V and 1 base at J, with 8 bases between. CDR1 and CDR2 from the germline V gene are LNHDA and SQIVND (reference sequence). The CDR3 has 13 amino acids. The chain's CDR3 is CASSLGKNTEAFF. The CDR3 bases are TGTGCCAGTAGTCTCGGGAAGAACACTGAAGCTTTCTTT.

Points on this clone: This specimen includes other DNA sequences encoding the same CDR3. The chain employs TRBV9 and TRBJ2-7, with 7 bases identical to TRBD2. Germline CDR1 and CDR2: SGDLS and YYNGEE. V shed 2 bases and J 3 bases; nucleotides not matched to a gene: 8. The CDR3 sequence is 15 residues long. The CDR3 bases are TGTGCCAGCAGCGTCGGGGGGATTGGGAGCTACGAGCAGTACTTC. Translated: CASSVGGIGSYEQYF.

The chain has TRBV4-3 and TRBJ2-2; D remains unclear. V lost 4 bases and J lost 8, with 20 bases in between. There are 16 residues in the CDR3. The germline V gene has CDR1 LGHNA and CDR2 YSLEER. This chain's CDR3 is CASSREPSGFVGELFF. CDR3 sequence (DNA): TGCGCCAGCAGCCGAGAACCCAGTGGATTCGTTGGGGAGCTGTTTTTT.

The CDR3 bases are TGTGCCACCAACTGGGGGGACGAGCAGTACTTC. Translation gives CATNWGDEQYF. V is TRBV27 and J is TRBJ2-7, with D maybe TRBD2 (6 bases). Trimming took off 10 bases at V and 5 bases at J, with 12 bases between the two ends. CDR1 and CDR2 from the germline V gene are MNHEY and SMNVEV (reference sequence). This CDR3 contains 11 residues.

The genes are TRBV11-2 and TRBJ1-2; perhaps TRBD1 as D (5 bases). The length of the CDR3 is 14 residues. Germline V gene sequence: CDR1 SGHAT, CDR2 FQNNGV. Trimming stripped 1 base from V and 2 bases from J, with 8 bases between. The CDR3 DNA follows: TGTGCCAGCAGCTTAGTCCCAGGGAACTATGGCTACACCTTC. Translated, it gives CASSLVPGNYGYTF.